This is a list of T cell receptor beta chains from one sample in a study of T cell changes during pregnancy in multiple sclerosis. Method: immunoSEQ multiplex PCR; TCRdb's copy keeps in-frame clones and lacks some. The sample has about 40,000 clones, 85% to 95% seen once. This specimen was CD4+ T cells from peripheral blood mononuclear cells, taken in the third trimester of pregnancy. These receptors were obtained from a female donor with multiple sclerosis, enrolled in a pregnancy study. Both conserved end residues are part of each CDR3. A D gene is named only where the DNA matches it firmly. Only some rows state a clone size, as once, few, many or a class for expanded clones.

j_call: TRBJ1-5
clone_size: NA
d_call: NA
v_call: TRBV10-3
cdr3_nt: TGTGCCATCAGTGAGTCGAAGGGGCAGGGAAATCAGCCCCAGCATTTT
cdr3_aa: CAISESKGQGNQPQHF

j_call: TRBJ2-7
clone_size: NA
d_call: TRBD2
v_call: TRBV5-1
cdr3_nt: TGCGCCAGCAGCTTGGTAGCGGGAGCGTACTACGAGCAGTACTTC
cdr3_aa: CASSLVAGAYYEQYF

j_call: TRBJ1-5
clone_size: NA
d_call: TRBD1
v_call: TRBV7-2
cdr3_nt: TGTGCCAGCAGCTTAGCTAGGGGGCCAAATCAGCCCCAGCATTTT
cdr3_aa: CASSLARGPNQPQHF

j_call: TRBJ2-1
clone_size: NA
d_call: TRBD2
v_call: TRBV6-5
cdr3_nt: TGTGCCACCACAATAGCGGGGGGCAGGAATGAGCAGTTCTTC
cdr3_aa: CATTIAGGRNEQFF

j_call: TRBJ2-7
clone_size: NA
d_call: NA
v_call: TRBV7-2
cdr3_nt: TGTGCCAGCAGCGCCAGCTACGAGCAGTACTTC
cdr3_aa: CASSASYEQYF

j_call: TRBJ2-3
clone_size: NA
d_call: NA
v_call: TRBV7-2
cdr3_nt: TGTGCCAGCAGCTTAGCGGGGGCGCGCACAGATACGCAGTATTTT
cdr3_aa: CASSLAGARTDTQYF

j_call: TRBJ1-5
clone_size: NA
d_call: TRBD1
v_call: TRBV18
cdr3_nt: TGTGCCAGCTCACCACCGGGACAGGGAATCGGAAATCAGCCCCAGCATTTT
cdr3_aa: CASSPPGQGIGNQPQHF

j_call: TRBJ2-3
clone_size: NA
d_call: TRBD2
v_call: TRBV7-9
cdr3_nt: TGTGCCAGCAGACATGTCAGCGGGACTAGCGGAGATACGCAGTATTTT
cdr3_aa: CASRHVSGTSGDTQYF

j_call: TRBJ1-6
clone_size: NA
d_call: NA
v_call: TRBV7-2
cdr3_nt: TGTGCCAGCAGCTTAAACATTATACAAAATGATTCACCCCTCCACTTT
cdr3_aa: CASSLNIIQNDSPLHF

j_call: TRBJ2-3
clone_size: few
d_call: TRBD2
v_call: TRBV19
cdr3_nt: TGTGCCAGTTCGGATAGCGGGAGTTTAGCAGATACGCAGTATTTT
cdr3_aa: CASSDSGSLADTQYF

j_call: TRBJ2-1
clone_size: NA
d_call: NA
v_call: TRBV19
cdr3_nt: TGTGCCAGTAGTTCGACAGCAATAAGCTCCTACAATGAGCAGTTCTTC
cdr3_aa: CASSSTAISSYNEQFF